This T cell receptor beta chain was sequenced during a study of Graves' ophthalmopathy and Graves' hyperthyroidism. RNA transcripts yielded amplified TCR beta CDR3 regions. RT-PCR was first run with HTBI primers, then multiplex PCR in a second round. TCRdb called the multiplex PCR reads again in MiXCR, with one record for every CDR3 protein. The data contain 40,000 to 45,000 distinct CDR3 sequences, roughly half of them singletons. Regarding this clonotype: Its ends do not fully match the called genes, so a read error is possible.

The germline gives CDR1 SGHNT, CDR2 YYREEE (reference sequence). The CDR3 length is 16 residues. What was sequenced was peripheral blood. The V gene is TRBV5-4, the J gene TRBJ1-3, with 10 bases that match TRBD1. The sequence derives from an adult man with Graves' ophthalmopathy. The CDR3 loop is CASSPGTGVLGNTICF. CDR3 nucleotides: TGTGCCAGCAGCCCCGGGACAGGGGTTCTTGGAAACACCATATGTTTT.